What follows are 9 T cell receptor beta chains derived from one specimen sequenced in a study of spatial heterogeneity in lung cancer. Regarding the study as a whole: In tumors, expanded intratumoral alpha and beta TCR counts tracked mutation counts.

Time point described: sample taken at primary tumor resection. Via MiXCR, TCRdb re-called the 5' RACE reads, giving one row per CDR3 protein. Of thousands of distinct CDR3 sequences in the sample, 13% to 15% were seen once. What these receptors recognize is not known. The sequences come from lung tumor tissue, collected at surgery. These receptors came from a male donor with early-stage non-small cell lung cancer.

This clonotype was observed at least ten times. This beta chain lies outside the target of a library built for alpha chains; its clone size means little. The chain employs TRBV19 and TRBJ1-2; D is possibly TRBD1 (6 bases). This CDR3 is 15 amino acids long. Trimming left V 5 bases short and J 4 bases short, with 17 bases between. Germline loops: CDR1 LNHDA, CDR2 SQIVND (reference sequence). Here the CDR3 reads CASSLGTRGGYGYTF. In DNA, the CDR3 is TGTGCCAGTAGTCTGGGGACACGCGGTGGCTATGGCTACACCTTC. Looking up the rest from reference TRBV19 and TRBJ1-2 gives the full variable domain: DGGITQSPKYLFRKEGQNVTLSCEQNLNHDAMYWYRQDPGQGLRLIYYSQIVNDFQKGDIAEGYSVSREKKESFPLTVTSAQKNPTAFYLCASSLGTRGGYGYTFGSGTRLTVV.

This clonotype was counted at least ten times. This beta chain came through as a stray read in a library set up for alpha chains, and its size says little. This sequence joins TRBV28 and TRBJ2-1; D is tentatively TRBD1 or TRBD2 (5 bases each). V shed 2 bases and J shed 5 bases, with 13 bases lying between them. There are 15 residues in the CDR3. The germline V gene encodes CDR1 MDHEN and CDR2 SYDVKM. In DNA form, the CDR3 reads TGTGCCAGCAGTTTAAGGTACAGGAGGAACAATGAGCAGTTCTTC. Protein product: CASSLRYRRNNEQFF.

Details on this clonotype: Found in a library prepared for alpha chains, this beta chain is an off-target read, and its abundance has little meaning. The chain is built from TRBV20-1 and TRBJ2-7; no reliable D call. V was trimmed by 1 base and J by 0 bases, leaving 13 bases between them. Germline CDR1 DFQATT, CDR2 SNEGSKA (reference sequence). The CDR3 extends over 15 amino acids. CDR3 sequence reads: CSARAYHLSSYEQYF. CDR3 coding DNA: TGCAGTGCTAGAGCCTATCACCTGAGCTCCTACGAGCAGTACTTC.

This clonotype was observed many times. With the library built for alpha chains, this beta chain is off target and its frequency is not meaningful. J is TRBJ2-5 and V is TRBV9; D ambiguous. Looked up from germline, CDR1 is SGDLS and CDR2 is YYNGEE. The germline V and J ends were trimmed by 4 bases and 0 bases, with 7 bases remaining between them. The CDR3 consists of 13 residues. CDR3 amino acids: CASSPLYQETQYF. The CDR3 bases are TGTGCCAGCAGCCCCCTCTACCAAGAGACCCAGTACTTC.

This clonotype was seen ten or more times. This beta chain represents an off-target read in a library built for alpha chains; its size is of limited meaning. The rearrangement uses TRBV24-1 and TRBJ2-1; tentative D call: TRBD1 (6 bases). V was shortened by 6 bases and J by 1 base, with 18 bases between the two germline ends. The V gene's germline CDR1 is KGHDR and CDR2 SFDVKD. CDR3 length: 17 amino acids. CDR3 in DNA: TGTGCCACCAGTTATCTCGTCAGACAGGTGTCCTACAATGAGCAGTTCTTC. Translation gives CATSYLVRQVSYNEQFF.

By its share, this clonotype is medium-sized. Little can be read into the size of this beta chain, an off-target read in a library designed for alpha chains. The chain links TRBV12-5 to TRBJ1-5, with D maybe TRBD1 (6 bases). Deletions cut 6 bases from V and 3 bases from J, with 9 bases between. The CDR3 sequence is 13 residues long. Germline V gene sequence: CDR1 LGHNT, CDR2 FRNRAP. The CDR3: CASGRDTNQPQHF. The CDR3 coding sequence is TGTGCTAGTGGCAGGGACACCAATCAGCCCCAGCATTTT.

This clonotype has ten or more counts. This beta chain slipped into a library made for alpha chains as a stray read, so its size is not meaningful. The V call is TRBV6-2 or TRBV6-3, the J call TRBJ2-1; possibly TRBD2 for D (6 bases). Germline V lookup: CDR1 MNHEY, CDR2 SVGEGT. This CDR3 region has 18 residues. Trimming took off 7 bases at V and 2 bases at J, with 24 bases between the two ends. The CDR3 sequence: CASTPRAGYRFPYNEQFF. CDR3 in DNA: TGTGCCAGCACCCCCCGCGCGGGGTATAGATTCCCCTACAATGAGCAGTTCTTC.

This clonotype was found many times. Because this beta chain is a stray read in a library intended to capture alpha chains, its abundance should not be given much weight. The chain has TRBV10-3 and TRBJ1-5; the match to TRBD1 covers 10 bases. CDR3 length: 16 amino acids. The ends lost 6 bases at V and 1 base at J; junction bases unmatched: 6. Germline CDR1 is ENHRY and CDR2 is SYGVKD. CDR3 nucleotides: TGTGCCATCAGCTCGGGACAGGGGATGAGCAATCAGCCCCAGCATTTT. It is translated as CAISSGQGMSNQPQHF.

In its sample, this clonotype was seen many times. This beta chain is a stray read from a library made for alpha chains; its abundance is not meaningful. The rearrangement uses TRBV5-1 and TRBJ1-1, with 12 bases identical to TRBD1. The CDR3 length is 16 residues. Germline V gene lookup returns CDR1 SGHRS and CDR2 YFSETQ. J was trimmed by 5 bases and V by 6 bases; bases with no gene match: 11. Written as DNA, the CDR3 is TGCGCCAGCACTCAGGGGACAGGGGGCTTTAGTACTGAAGCTTTCTTT. Its translation: CASTQGTGGFSTEAFF.